A selection of T cell receptor beta chains follows, all from one sample in a study of T-cell memory formation after mild COVID-19. Each CDR3 protein is one row after TCRdb ran MiXCR on the 5' RACE reads. The sample carries around 55,000 distinct CDR3 sequences, around a tenth recorded once. Sequenced input: PBMCs or a T cell subset sorted from them (not recorded which). These receptors were obtained from a man younger than 35 who had mild COVID-19 (a few samples of this study predate the infection). Cell type and time point are not known. Both conserved end residues are part of each CDR3. A D gene is named only where the DNA matches it firmly. Some rows have no size entry. The others give once, few or many, or a class for an expanded clone.

clone_size	j_call	d_call	v_call	cdr3_aa	cdr3_nt
NA	TRBJ1-2	NA	TRBV20-1	CSARKLEVGDYGYTF	TGCAGTGCTAGAAAATTGGAGGTGGGGGACTATGGCTACACCTTC
many	TRBJ2-5	NA	TRBV7-9	CASSLGSGMETQYF	TGTGCCAGCAGCTTAGGCTCGGGCATGGAGACCCAGTACTTC
few	TRBJ2-7	NA	TRBV18	CASSPGRQRYEQYF	TGTGCCAGCTCACCAGGGCGACAACGCTACGAGCAGTACTTC
NA	TRBJ2-3	TRBD2	TRBV30	CAWSVTSVTDTQYF	TGTGCCTGGAGTGTAACTAGCGTCACAGATACGCAGTATTTT
few	TRBJ1-2	NA	TRBV20-1	CSARVNRDYGYTF	TGCAGTGCTAGAGTCAACAGGGACTATGGCTACACCTTC
NA	TRBJ2-3	TRBD1	TRBV5-1	CASSTETGASTDTQYF	TGCGCCAGCAGTACAGAAACAGGGGCGAGCACAGATACGCAGTATTTT
NA	TRBJ2-7	NA	TRBV7-2	CASSWAYEQYF	TGTGCCAGCAGCTGGGCTTACGAGCAGTACTTC
few	TRBJ2-7	TRBD2	TRBV7-8	CASSFFLAGGDEQYF	TGTGCCAGCAGCTTCTTTTTAGCGGGGGGAGACGAGCAGTACTTC
few	TRBJ1-6	NA	TRBV5-1	CASSLENNSPLHF	TGCGCCAGCAGCTTGGAGAATAATTCACCCCTCCACTTT
few	TRBJ1-2	NA	TRBV6-5	CASSGGGNGYTF	TGTGCCAGCAGTGGAGGCGGGAATGGCTACACCTTC
few	TRBJ1-1	NA	TRBV7-2	CASSQQRGTEAFF	TGTGCCAGCAGCCAGCAGCGTGGCACTGAAGCTTTCTTT
NA	TRBJ2-4	TRBD1	TRBV28	CASSRQGANIQYF	TGTGCCAGCAGCCGACAGGGGGCGAACATTCAGTACTTC
few	TRBJ2-3	TRBD2	TRBV6-5	CASSRAGALGTDTQYF	TGTGCCAGCAGCCGAGCGGGGGCCCTGGGGACAGATACGCAGTATTTT
NA	TRBJ1-6	NA	TRBV28	CASSLKGSPLHF	TGTGCCAGCAGCCTCAAGGGCTCACCCCTCCACTTT
few	TRBJ2-5	NA	TRBV6-2/TRBV6-3	CASSAYRPQDQETQYF	TGTGCCAGCAGTGCATACCGCCCGCAGGACCAAGAGACCCAGTACTTC
NA	TRBJ2-3	NA	TRBV7-6	CASSLWGDTQYF	TGTGCCAGCAGCTTATGGGGGGATACGCAGTATTTT
many	TRBJ2-7	TRBD2	TRBV7-9	CASSSGTSGVTYEQYF	TGTGCCAGCAGTTCAGGGACTAGCGGGGTAACCTACGAGCAGTACTTC
many	TRBJ2-3	NA	TRBV19	CASSPLDSRDTQYF	TGTGCCAGTAGTCCCCTGGACAGTCGGGATACGCAGTATTTT
few	TRBJ2-5	TRBD2	TRBV7-2	CASRSLAGGPRETQYF	TGTGCCAGCAGATCACTAGCGGGGGGGCCAAGAGAGACCCAGTACTTC
many	TRBJ2-5	NA	TRBV21-1	CASSRIGDFQETQYF	TGTGCCAGCAGCCGCATAGGGGATTTCCAAGAGACCCAGTACTTC
NA	TRBJ1-5	NA	TRBV2	CASSPLGAGNQPQHF	TGTGCCAGCAGTCCCCTAGGCGCGGGCAATCAGCCCCAGCATTTT
NA	TRBJ2-3	NA	TRBV12-5	CASGLSRITDTQYF	TGTGCTAGTGGTTTGAGTCGGATCACAGATACGCAGTATTTT
many	TRBJ1-1	NA	TRBV7-8	CASQGLTEAFF	TGTGCCAGCCAGGGGCTGACTGAAGCTTTCTTT
NA	TRBJ2-2	NA	TRBV18	CASSPPSTGELFF	TGTGCCAGCTCACCACCCTCCACCGGGGAGCTGTTTTTT